These 9 T cell receptor beta chains were all obtained from the same sample, sequenced in a study of T cells in Graves' hyperthyroidism and ophthalmopathy. RNA transcripts provided the source from which TCR beta CDR3 regions were amplified. During a first-round RT-PCR of the TCR CDR3, the HTBI primer set was used. TCRdb processed the multiplex PCR reads anew with MiXCR; each CDR3 protein has one entry. The sample carries tens of thousands of distinct CDR3 sequences, about 53% recorded once. Sequenced input: peripheral blood or thyroid tissue (not recorded which). The source is a man aged 18-30 years with Graves' hyperthyroidism.

The chain links TRBV15 to TRBJ2-7; TRBD2 matches at 9 bases. This CDR3 is built from 12 residues. Per germline, CDR1 LNHNV and CDR2 YYDKDF (reference sequence). The ends lost 9 bases at V and 0 bases at J; junction bases unmatched: 0. The CDR3 region is CATSGGSYEQYF. The CDR3, as DNA: TGTGCCACTAGCGGGGGCTCCTACGAGCAGTACTTC.

The chain recombines TRBV20-1 with TRBJ2-5; 11 bases match TRBD2. CDR3 length: 14 amino acids. Germline V gives CDR1 DFQATT, CDR2 SNEGSKA (reference sequence). With 5 bases clipped from V and 5 bases from J, the junction kept 7 bases outside the gene matches. This CDR3 is CSAGTSGSRETQYF. The CDR3 nucleotides read TGCAGTGCTGGAACTAGCGGGAGCCGGGAGACCCAGTACTTC.

A remark on this clonotype: At one of its ends the junction is not consistent with the germline gene, which may arise from a read error. The chain combines TRBV7-9 with TRBJ1-5, with a possible D match to TRBD1 (5 bases). The CDR3 has 14 amino acids. Per the germline V gene, CDR1 is SEHNR and CDR2 is FQNEAQ (reference sequence). CDR3 bases: TGCGCCAGCAGCCCGGGATCGGGGGATCAGCCCCAGCATTTT. This encodes CASSPGSGDQPQHF.

There are many counts of this clonotype. J is TRBJ2-7 and V is TRBV20-1; 9 bases agree with TRBD1. V shed 3 bases and J 4 bases; nucleotides not matched to a gene: 13. CDR1 is DFQATT and CDR2 is SNEGSKA in the germline V gene (reference sequence). This CDR3 has 16 residues. DNA for the CDR3: TGCAGTGCTAGTTCTAGGGACAGGGAAGGGAGATACGAGCAGTACTTC. Residues: CSASSRDREGRYEQYF.

The V and J genes are TRBV6-5 and TRBJ1-1; TRBD1 agrees at 10 bases. Per the germline V gene, CDR1 is MNHEY and CDR2 is SVGAGI. The CDR3 loop spans 15 amino acids. V trimming: 6 bases; J trimming: 3 bases; junction bases outside the gene matches: 7. Here the CDR3 DNA reads TGTGCCAGCAGCCGGACAGGGGGTGACGACACTGAAGCTTTCTTT. It translates to CASSRTGGDDTEAFF.

This clonotype has only a few counts. A much larger clone differs from this one at a single base, so this may be a read error. V gene TRBV6-5 combines with J gene TRBJ1-5, with 8 bases lining up with TRBD1. Per the germline V gene, CDR1 is MNHEY and CDR2 is SVGAGI. The CDR3 is 14 amino acids. Unmatched junction bases numbered 6, after V lost 6 bases and J lost 5 bases. Here the CDR3 DNA reads TGTGCCAGCAGCACCCAGGGGGCTTATCAGCCCCAGCATTTT. Its translation is CASSTQGAYQPQHF.

This clonotype appeared many times. The V and J genes are TRBV28 and TRBJ2-5, with 14 bases that match TRBD2. Looked up from germline, CDR1 is MDHEN and CDR2 is SYDVKM. The V and J ends lost 6 bases and 4 bases, in that order; junction bases with no gene match: 10. The CDR3 sequence is 17 residues long. The CDR3 is CASRSFGTSGRGETQYF. The CDR3 DNA is TGTGCCAGCAGGTCTTTTGGGACTAGCGGGAGAGGAGAGACCCAGTACTTC.

This chain connects TRBV20-1 to TRBJ2-5, with 14 positions matching TRBD2. This CDR3 contains 16 residues. The V segment lost 3 bases and the J segment 4 bases; nucleotides outside the gene matches: 7. The germline CDR1 and CDR2 sequences are DFQATT and SNEGSKA (reference sequence). The CDR3: CSASGGLAGGGETQYF. The CDR3 DNA sequence: TGCAGTGCTAGCGGTGGACTAGCGGGGGGCGGAGAGACCCAGTACTTC.

The rearrangement joins TRBV20-1 to TRBJ1-5, with D hard to call. CDR3 length: 16 amino acids. V dropped 2 bases and J dropped 1 base, with 15 bases sitting between them. Germline loops: CDR1 DFQATT, CDR2 SNEGSKA (reference sequence). CDR3 region: CSARSHLGISNQPQHF. CDR3 coding DNA: TGCAGTGCTAGATCCCACCTAGGGATCAGCAATCAGCCCCAGCATTTT.